This T cell receptor beta chain was sequenced in a study of blood T cells in healthy people across ages. Study conclusions and caveats: What prevented conclusive comparison of naive and antigen-experienced cells was that PBMCs were unsorted. Strong correlation was found linking TCR beta diversity to naive T cell percentage.

Then a second PCR, running roughly 7 to 11 cycles, was carried out with a sample-barcoded 5' primer and a J-beta primer mix. TCRdb reprocessed the 5' RACE reads with MiXCR, giving one entry per CDR3 protein. The sample consists of approximately 1.5 million distinct CDR3 sequences, approximately 39% of them appearing once. This clonotype was seen ten or more times. Antigen unknown. CDR1 MNHEY and CDR2 SMNVEV come from the germline V gene (reference sequence). The CDR3 runs 14 residues. Trimming shortened V by 5 bases and J by 2 bases, and 12 bases separated the two germline ends. The chain joins TRBV27 to TRBJ2-5; possibly TRBD1 for D (6 bases). The TCR comes from a woman in her late teens or twenties in good health. Sequenced sample: blood. CDR3 nucleotides: TGTGCCAGCAGTCCCCGGACAGCACAAGAGACCCAGTACTTC. Its translation is CASSPRTAQETQYF.